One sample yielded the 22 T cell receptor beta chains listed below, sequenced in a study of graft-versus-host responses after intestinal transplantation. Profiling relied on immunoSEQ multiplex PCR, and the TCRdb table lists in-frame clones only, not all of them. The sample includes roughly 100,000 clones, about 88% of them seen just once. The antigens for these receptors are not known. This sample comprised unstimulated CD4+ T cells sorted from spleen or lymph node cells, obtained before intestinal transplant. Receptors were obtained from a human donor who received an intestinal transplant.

The CDR3 DNA sequence: TGTGCCAGCAGCTTAGAGCGGGAGATTTCAGATACGCAGTATTTT. Translating gives CASSLEREISDTQYF. This chain links TRBV11-2 with TRBJ2-3; 7 bases are shared with TRBD2. V was pared by 0 bases and J by 4 bases, with 4 bases of the junction left unmatched. The CDR3 is 15 amino acids. Germline V CDR1 and CDR2: SGHAT, FQNNGV.

Here the CDR3 reads CASSVSGASYEQYF. CDR3 DNA sequence: TGTGCCAGCAGCGTTTCAGGGGCCTCCTACGAGCAGTACTTC. The V call is TRBV14, the J call TRBJ2-7; a possible D gene is TRBD1 (6 bases). The CDR3 length is 14 residues. Trimming stripped 5 bases from V and 0 bases from J, with 11 bases between. The germline V gene has CDR1 SGHDN and CDR2 FVKESK.

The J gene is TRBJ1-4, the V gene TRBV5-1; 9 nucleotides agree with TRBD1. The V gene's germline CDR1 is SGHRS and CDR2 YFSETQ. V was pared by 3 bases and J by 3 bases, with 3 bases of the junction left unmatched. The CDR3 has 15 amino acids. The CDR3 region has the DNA TGCGCCAGCAGCTGGGGGGACAGGGCTAATGAAAAACTGTTTTTT. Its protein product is CASSWGDRANEKLFF.

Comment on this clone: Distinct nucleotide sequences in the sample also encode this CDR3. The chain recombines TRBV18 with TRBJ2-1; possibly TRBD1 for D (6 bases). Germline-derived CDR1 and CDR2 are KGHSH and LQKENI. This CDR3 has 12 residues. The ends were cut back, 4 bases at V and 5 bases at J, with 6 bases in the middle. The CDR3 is CASSRTDNEQFF. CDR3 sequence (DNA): TGTGCCAGCTCACGGACAGACAATGAGCAGTTCTTC.

The CDR3 here is CASSQDPGEQYF. The CDR3, as DNA: TGTGCCAGCAGCCAAGATCCGGGCGAGCAGTACTTC. The rearrangement links TRBV4-2 to TRBJ2-7; D call uncertain. CDR1 and CDR2 from the germline V gene are LGHNA and YNFKEQ. The CDR3 length is 12 residues. Trimming removed 0 bases at V and 6 bases at J, with 6 bases between.

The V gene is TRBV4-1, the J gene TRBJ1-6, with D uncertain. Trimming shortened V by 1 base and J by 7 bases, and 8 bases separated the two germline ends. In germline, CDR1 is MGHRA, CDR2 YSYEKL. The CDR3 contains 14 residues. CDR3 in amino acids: CASSQVQMNSPLHF. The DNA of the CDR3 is TGCGCCAGCAGCCAAGTACAAATGAATTCACCCCTCCACTTT.

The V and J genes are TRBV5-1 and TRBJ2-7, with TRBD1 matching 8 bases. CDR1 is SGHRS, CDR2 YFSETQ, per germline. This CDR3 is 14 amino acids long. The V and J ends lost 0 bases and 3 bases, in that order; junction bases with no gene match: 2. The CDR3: CASSLAGQGYEQYF. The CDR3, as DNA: TGCGCCAGCAGCTTGGCCGGACAGGGCTACGAGCAGTACTTC.

The chain's CDR3 is CASSALSAESYNEQFF. CDR3 bases: TGCGCCAGCAGCGCGCTTAGCGCCGAAAGCTACAATGAGCAGTTCTTC. The chain joins TRBV10-1 to TRBJ2-1; D possibly corresponds to TRBD2 (5 bases). V was pared by 6 bases and J by 3 bases, with 18 bases between. This CDR3 has 16 amino acids. Germline V gene sequence: CDR1 WNHNN, CDR2 SYGVQD (reference sequence).

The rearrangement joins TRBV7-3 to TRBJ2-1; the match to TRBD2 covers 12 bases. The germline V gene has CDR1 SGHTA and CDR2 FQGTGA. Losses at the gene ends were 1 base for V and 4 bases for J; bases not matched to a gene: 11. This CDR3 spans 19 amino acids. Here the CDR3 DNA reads TGTGCCAGCAGCTTAATGGTTGGGCTAGCGGGAGGGAAGTACAATGAGCAGTTCTTC. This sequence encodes CASSLMVGLAGGKYNEQFF. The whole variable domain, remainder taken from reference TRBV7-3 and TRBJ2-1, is GAGVSQTPSNKVTEKGKYVELRCDPISGHTALYWYRQSLGQGPEFLIYFQGTGAADDSGLPNDRFFAVRPEGSVSTLKIQRTERGDSAVYLCASSLMVGLAGGKYNEQFFGPGTRLTVL.

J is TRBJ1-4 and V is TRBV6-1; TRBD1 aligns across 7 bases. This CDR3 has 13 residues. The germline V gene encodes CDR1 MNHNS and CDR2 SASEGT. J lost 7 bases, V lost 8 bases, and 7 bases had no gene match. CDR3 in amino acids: CASGGQASEKLFF. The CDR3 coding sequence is TGTGCCAGCGGCGGACAGGCGAGTGAAAAACTGTTTTTT.

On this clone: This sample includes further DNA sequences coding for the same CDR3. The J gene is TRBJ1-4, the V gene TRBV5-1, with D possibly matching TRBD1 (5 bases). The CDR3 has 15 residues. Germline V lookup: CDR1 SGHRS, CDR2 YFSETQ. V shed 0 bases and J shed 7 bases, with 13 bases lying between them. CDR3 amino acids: CASSLGRGVSEKLFF. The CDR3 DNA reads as TGCGCCAGCAGCTTGGGTCGGGGGGTCAGTGAAAAACTGTTTTTT.

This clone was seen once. The CDR3 loop is CASSFGGADTQYF. CDR3 DNA: TGTGCCAGCAGCTTCGGAGGAGCAGATACGCAGTATTTT. The V call is TRBV5-4, the J call TRBJ2-3; tentative D call: TRBD2 (5 bases). With 2 bases removed from V and 4 bases from J, the gap between germline ends came to 8 bases. CDR1 is SGHNT and CDR2 is YYREEE in the germline V gene (reference sequence). The CDR3 has 13 amino acids.

CDR3 residues: CASSIRDRGRGDQPQHF. The CDR3 bases are TGTGCCAGTAGTATACGGGACAGGGGTCGAGGGGATCAGCCCCAGCATTTT. The gene calls are TRBV19 and TRBJ1-5; 10 nucleotides agree with TRBD1. CDR3 size: 17 residues. Germline CDR1 is LNHDA and CDR2 is SQIVND (reference sequence). J lost 5 bases, V lost 2 bases, and 9 bases had no gene match.

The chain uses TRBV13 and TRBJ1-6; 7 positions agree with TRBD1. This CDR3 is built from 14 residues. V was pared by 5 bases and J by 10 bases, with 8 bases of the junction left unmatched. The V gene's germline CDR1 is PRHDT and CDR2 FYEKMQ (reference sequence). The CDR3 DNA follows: TGTGCCAGCAGCACAGACAGGGCTGGATCACCCCTCCACTTT. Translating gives CASSTDRAGSPLHF.

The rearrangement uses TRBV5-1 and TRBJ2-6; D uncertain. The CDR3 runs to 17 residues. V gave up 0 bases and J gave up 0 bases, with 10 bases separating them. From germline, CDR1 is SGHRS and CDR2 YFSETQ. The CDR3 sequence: CASSLDGSSSGANVLTF. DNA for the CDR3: TGCGCCAGCAGCTTGGATGGCAGCTCCTCTGGGGCCAACGTCCTGACTTTC.

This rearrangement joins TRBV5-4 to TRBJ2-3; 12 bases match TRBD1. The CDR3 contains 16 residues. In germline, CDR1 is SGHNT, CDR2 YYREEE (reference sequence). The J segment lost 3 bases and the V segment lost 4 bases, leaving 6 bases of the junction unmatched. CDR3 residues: CASSPGQGARTDTQYF. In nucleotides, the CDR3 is TGTGCCAGCAGCCCGGGACAGGGGGCGCGGACAGATACGCAGTATTTT.

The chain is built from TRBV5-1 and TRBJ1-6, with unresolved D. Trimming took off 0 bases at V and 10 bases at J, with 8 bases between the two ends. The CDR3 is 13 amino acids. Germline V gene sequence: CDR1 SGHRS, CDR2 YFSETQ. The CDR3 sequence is CASSLGLGSPLHF. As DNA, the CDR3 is TGCGCCAGCAGCTTGGGGTTGGGGTCACCCCTCCACTTT.

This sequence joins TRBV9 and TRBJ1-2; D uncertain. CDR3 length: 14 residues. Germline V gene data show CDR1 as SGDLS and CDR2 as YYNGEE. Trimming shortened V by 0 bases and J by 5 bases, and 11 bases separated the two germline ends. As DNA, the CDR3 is TGTGCCAGCAGCGTAGGTGGGATTCAGTATGGCTACACCTTC. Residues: CASSVGGIQYGYTF.

CDR3 sequence: CASSYDRGITEQYF. DNA of the CDR3: TGTGCCAGCAGCTATGACAGGGGGATTACCGAGCAGTACTTC. This rearrangement joins TRBV6-6 to TRBJ2-7, with 9 bases that match TRBD1. After removal of 6 bases from V and 6 bases from J, the junction contained 9 bases not matched to a gene. The CDR3 extends over 14 amino acids. Germline CDR1 and CDR2: MNHNY and SVGAGI (reference sequence).

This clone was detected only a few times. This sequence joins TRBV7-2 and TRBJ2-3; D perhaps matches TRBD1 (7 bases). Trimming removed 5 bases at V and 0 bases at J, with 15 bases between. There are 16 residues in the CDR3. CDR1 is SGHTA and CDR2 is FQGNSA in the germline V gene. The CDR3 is CASSPQGGSSTDTQYF. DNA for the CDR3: TGTGCCAGCAGCCCCCAGGGGGGCTCGAGCACAGATACGCAGTATTTT.

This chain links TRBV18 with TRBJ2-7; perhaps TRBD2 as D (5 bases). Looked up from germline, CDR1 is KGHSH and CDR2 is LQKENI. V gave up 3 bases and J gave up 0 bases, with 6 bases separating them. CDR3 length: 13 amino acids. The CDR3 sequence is CASSPSGSYEQYF. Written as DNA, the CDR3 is TGTGCCAGCTCACCGAGCGGCTCCTACGAGCAGTACTTC.

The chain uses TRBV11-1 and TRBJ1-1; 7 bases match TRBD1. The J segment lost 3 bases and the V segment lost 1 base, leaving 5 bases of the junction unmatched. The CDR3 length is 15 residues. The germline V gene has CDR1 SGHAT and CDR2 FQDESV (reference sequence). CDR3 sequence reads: CASSLERGRHTEAFF. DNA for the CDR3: TGTGCCAGCAGCTTAGAAAGGGGGCGACACACTGAAGCTTTCTTT.